The T cell receptor beta chain described here comes from a study of technical replicates of blood from a handful of donors. The CDR3 length is 15 residues. The V gene's germline CDR1 is SGDLS and CDR2 YYNGEE. V lost 0 bases, J lost 6 bases, and 2 bases stayed unmatched. The method was immunoSEQ multiplex PCR; TCRdb's version includes in-frame clones alone and lacks a portion of them. The sample lists around 72,000 clones, roughly nine tenths occurring once. The rearrangement links TRBV9 to TRBJ2-1, with TRBD2 matching 11 bases. What was sequenced was T cells isolated from PBMCs. The sequence derives from a human donor in good health. This CDR3 is CASSVELAGGNEQFF. Written as DNA, the CDR3 is TGTGCCAGCAGCGTAGAGCTAGCGGGAGGCAATGAGCAGTTCTTC.